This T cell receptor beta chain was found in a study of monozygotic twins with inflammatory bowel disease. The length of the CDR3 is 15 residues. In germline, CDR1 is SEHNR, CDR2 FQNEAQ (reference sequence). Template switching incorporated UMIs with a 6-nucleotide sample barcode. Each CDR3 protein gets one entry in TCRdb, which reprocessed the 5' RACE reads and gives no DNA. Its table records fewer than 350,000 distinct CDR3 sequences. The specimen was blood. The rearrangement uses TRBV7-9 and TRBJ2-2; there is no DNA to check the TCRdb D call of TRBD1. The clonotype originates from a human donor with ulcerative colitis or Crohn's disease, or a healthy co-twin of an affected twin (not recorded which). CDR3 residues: CASDKGAANTGELFF.